This is a list of T cell receptor beta chains from one sample in a study of cytomegalovirus exposure and HLA in healthy donors. Clones were read by immunoSEQ multiplex PCR, and TCRdb kept only the in-frame ones, dropping some. The sample has around 140,000 clones, around nine tenths seen once. The material sequenced was PBMCs. These receptor sequences come from a woman aged 25 to 39 in good health and CMV-seronegative. Both conserved end residues are part of each CDR3.

V	J	CDR3
TRBV7-9	TRBJ1-3	CASSSKDSQDF
TRBV19	TRBJ1-1	CASSYGQLMNTEAFF
TRBV7-8	TRBJ2-7	CASSLRAFSYEQYF
TRBV28	TRBJ1-3	CASSLPLPPTIYF
TRBV7-9	TRBJ2-1	CASSASGSSYNEQFF
TRBV19	TRBJ2-1	CASSNRLAGEYGQFF
TRBV27	TRBJ1-4	CASRDTEKLFF
TRBV30	TRBJ1-1	CAWSVQGGGVAFF
TRBV2	TRBJ1-1	CASSQLGTGGTEAFF
TRBV10-3	TRBJ1-3	CAISDPLQGMQAGNTIYF
TRBV6-5	TRBJ1-2	CASSRGTGGYGYTF
TRBV5-1	TRBJ2-7	CASSYIGTSGRIQDYEQYF
TRBV29-1	TRBJ2-1	CSVEPSRDEQFF
TRBV9	TRBJ2-3	CASSVVLAGSTDTQYF
TRBV13	TRBJ1-4	CASSLAQGTNEKLFF
TRBV5-1	TRBJ2-1	CASSIPLADLYNEQFF
TRBV7-6	TRBJ2-7	CASRPLAGYEQYF
TRBV11-1	TRBJ2-1	CASRPSGSSYNEQFF
TRBV7-8	TRBJ2-7	CASSQRSSYEQYF
TRBV18	TRBJ2-2	CASSPPSAGELFF
TRBV7-9	TRBJ2-7	CASKGTGSYEQYF
TRBV28	-	CASSPGGLAGVVYEQYF
TRBV29-1	TRBJ1-1	CSFGGGLNTEAFF
TRBV7-7	TRBJ2-5	CASSQTGRGGTQYF
TRBV9	TRBJ2-7	CASSTGRLSYEQYF
TRBV6-5	TRBJ1-1	CASGGGTEAFF
TRBV30	TRBJ2-5	CAWSPWRLDRAQYF
TRBV28	TRBJ1-3	CASSPGTGADLNTIYF
TRBV28	TRBJ2-2	CASSTPLFRGIDTGELFF
TRBV27	TRBJ2-7	CASRAPETYEQYF
TRBV6-5	TRBJ2-3	CASSRGGSGGDTQYF
TRBV5-4	TRBJ1-2	CASSPAGQGYGYTF
TRBV7-6	TRBJ2-1	CASSLGTSGPPGHEQFF
TRBV28	TRBJ2-4	CASSPYLAVPKNIQYF
TRBV9	TRBJ1-1	CASSPGGGWNTEAFF
TRBV10-3	TRBJ1-1	CAISEARRAEAFF
TRBV5-6	TRBJ2-3	CASSLGRGRTDTQYF
TRBV4-2	TRBJ2-3	CASSLSPLLVDTQYF
TRBV11-2	TRBJ1-5	CASSLAENQPQHF
TRBV7-3	TRBJ2-3	CASSFSGGAGDTQYF
TRBV28	TRBJ1-2	CASSLGGASYGYTF